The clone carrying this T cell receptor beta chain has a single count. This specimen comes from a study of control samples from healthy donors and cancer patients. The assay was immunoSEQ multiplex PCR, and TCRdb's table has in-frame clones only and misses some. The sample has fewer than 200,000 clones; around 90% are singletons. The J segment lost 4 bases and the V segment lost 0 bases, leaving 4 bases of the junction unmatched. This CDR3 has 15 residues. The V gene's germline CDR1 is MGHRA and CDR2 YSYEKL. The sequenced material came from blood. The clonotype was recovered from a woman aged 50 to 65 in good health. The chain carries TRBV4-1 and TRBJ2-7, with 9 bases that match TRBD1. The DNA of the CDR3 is TGCGCCAGCAGCCAAGACGGGACAGGGTCGTACGAGCAGTACTTC. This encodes CASSQDGTGSYEQYF.